Listed here is a single T cell receptor (beta chain). Its antigen is unknown. One base away there is no much larger clone; base qualities are not given. Collaborating institutions collected whole blood in K2EDTA tubes following their own protocols. For TCRbeta analysis, collaborator samples were shipped as frozen whole blood, as isolated PBMCs, or as DNA extracted from either sample type. V and J lose 2 bases and 3 bases, and a span of 11 bases separates them. The CDR3 covers 15 residues, taking in both the cysteine and the phenylalanine. Just the 45-base CDR3 DNA is kept, in frame starting at base 1. The germline V gene supplies CDR1 SGHRS and CDR2 YFSETQ. This entry belongs to a study of blood T cell repertoires in COVID-19 (dated by TCRdb to 2018 to 2020). Looking at the study overall: Collaborator samples came from the United States, Italy and Spain and covered acute and convalescent phases of COVID-19. The material from the prospective study consisted of cDNA or gDNA derived from T cells, B-cell-depleted T cells, or PBMCs. The dataset comprised deeply sampled blood TCRbeta repertoires from subjects exposed to, actively infected with, or recovered from COVID-19. The repertoires were released in a freely available public database intended as a resource for research on the immune response to SARS-CoV-2. The samples were drawn from two sources: the first 160 participants of the ongoing ImmuneRACE study, and approximately 1,300 subjects contributed by 6 global collaborators. Sample metadata almost always included a de-identified subject ID, COVID-19 status, age in years and sex. Where HLA class I and class II types were available, the types were taken from metadata supplied by the sample provider, not from assay-based typing.

TCRbeta CDR3 regions were amplified from genomic DNA by means of the immunoSEQ Assay, a bias-controlled multiplex PCR. As for the original processing: The number of nucleated cells in each sample was estimated from the amplification of reference gene primers within the assay. Sequence reads were collapsed and filtered to measure the absolute abundance of every unique TCRbeta CDR3 rearrangement. For each sample, productive Simpson clonality was calculated as the square root of Simpson's diversity index over productive rearrangements. TCRdb stores this immuneACCESS table with in-frame sequences only. Part of the clones is absent; in the studies checked, under half of the shortfall reflects unresolved V genes, and no reason is known for the rest. The V and J calls and clone size were taken over from that table, and D and trimming were inferred from the DNA. For this sample the table gives some 340,000 clones, of which 85% were detected only once. Roughly 3.7% of the sample comes from the top ten.

General conclusions and limits of the study: Clinical and demographic metadata were provided uncurated, with the amount varying by source and participant.

This sequence was found in a woman between 18 and 30 years old with acute or convalescent COVID-19. The chain is assembled from TRBV5-1 and TRBJ1-4; the D gene identity is not certain. Sequenced: peripheral blood. The base sequence is TGCGCCAGCAGCTTTGCCGGAGTATCTAATGAAAAACTGTTTTTT. Protein translation: CASSFAGVSNEKLFF.